Below, one T cell receptor beta chain is given with its context. These data belong to a study of blood T cell repertoires in COVID-19. Study background: The United States, Italy and Spain supplied acute and convalescent COVID-19 samples. From T cells, B-cell-depleted T cells, or PBMCs came the material, which was cDNA or gDNA.

Under the authors' procedure: By means of reference gene primer amplification, nucleated cell counts were estimated. Only in-frame clones appear in the TCRdb table, and some are missing; sequencing was by immunoSEQ multiplex PCR. V and J calls plus clone size are reproduced from that table; the DNA served to infer D and trimming. The profile shows about 60,000 clones, approximately 89% of them singletons. The CDR3 is 14 residues long. From germline, CDR1 is LNHDA and CDR2 SQIVND (reference sequence). V was shortened by 1 base and J by 0 bases, with 6 bases between the two germline ends. Source material: peripheral blood. The clonotype was recovered from a woman aged 55-75 years with active COVID-19. The chain combines TRBV19 with TRBJ1-1, with D uncertain. The CDR3 protein is CASSIVRLNTEAFF. The CDR3 nucleotides read TGTGCCAGTAGTATAGTGCGCCTGAACACTGAAGCTTTCTTT.